This T cell receptor (beta chain) was found in a study of blood T cell repertoires in COVID-19. Turning to the study itself: The United States, Italy and Spain provided the acute and convalescent COVID-19 samples. T cells, B-cell-depleted T cells, or PBMCs provided the cDNA or gDNA that served as material.

Adults between roughly 18 and 90 years of age took part from 20 to 25 US areas. Trimming cost V 3 bases and J 1 base, with 13 bases left between them. Per germline, CDR1 KGHSH and CDR2 LQKENI. The CDR3 is made up of 15 amino acids. Per the study methods: How many nucleated cells were present was estimated from reference gene primer amplification. Produced via immunoSEQ multiplex PCR; TCRdb's table is partial and in-frame only. V, J and clone size are taken as reported in that table, and D and trimming were inferred from the DNA itself. The sample includes about 270,000 clones, roughly 90% of them seen just once.

The sequence was obtained from an older woman who had recovered from COVID-19. Sample: PBMCs or T cells enriched from blood (not recorded which). The chain recombines TRBV18 with TRBJ2-7; unclear D gene. The CDR3 reads CASSPGLSLSYEQYF. CDR3 nucleotide sequence: TGTGCCAGCTCACCTGGCCTTAGCTTATCCTACGAGCAGTACTTC.